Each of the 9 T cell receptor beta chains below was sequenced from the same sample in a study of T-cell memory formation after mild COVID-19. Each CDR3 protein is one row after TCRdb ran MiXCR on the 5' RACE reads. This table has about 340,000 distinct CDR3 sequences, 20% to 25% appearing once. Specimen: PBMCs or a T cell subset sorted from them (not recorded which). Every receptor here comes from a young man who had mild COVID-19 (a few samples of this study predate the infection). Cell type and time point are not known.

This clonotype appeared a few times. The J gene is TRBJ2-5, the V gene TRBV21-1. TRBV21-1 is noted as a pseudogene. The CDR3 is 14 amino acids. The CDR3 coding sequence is TGTGCCAGCGTCCAATCGGGGAACCAAGAGACCCAGTACTTC. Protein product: CASVQSGNQETQYF.

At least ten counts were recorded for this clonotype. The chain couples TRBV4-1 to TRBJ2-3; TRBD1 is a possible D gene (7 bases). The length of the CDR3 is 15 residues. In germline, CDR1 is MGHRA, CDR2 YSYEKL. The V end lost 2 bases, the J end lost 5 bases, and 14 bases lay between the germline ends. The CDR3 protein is CASSQSGGGKDTQYF. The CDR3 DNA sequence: TGCGCCAGCAGCCAATCTGGAGGGGGCAAAGATACGCAGTATTTT.

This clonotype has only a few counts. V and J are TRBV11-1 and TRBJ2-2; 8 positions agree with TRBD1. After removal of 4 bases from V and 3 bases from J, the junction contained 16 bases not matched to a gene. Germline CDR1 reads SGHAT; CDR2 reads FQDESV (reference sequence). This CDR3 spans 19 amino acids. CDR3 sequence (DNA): TGTGCCAGCAGCTCCCTCTTCCAAATGGACAGGGCCTACACCGGGGAGCTGTTTTTT. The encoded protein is CASSSLFQMDRAYTGELFF. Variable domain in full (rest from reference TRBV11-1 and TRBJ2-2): EAEVAQSPRYKITEKSQAVAFWCDPISGHATLYWYRQILGQGPELLVQFQDESVVDDSQLPKDRFSAERLKGVDSTLKIQPAELGDSAMYLCASSSLFQMDRAYTGELFFGEGSRLTVL.

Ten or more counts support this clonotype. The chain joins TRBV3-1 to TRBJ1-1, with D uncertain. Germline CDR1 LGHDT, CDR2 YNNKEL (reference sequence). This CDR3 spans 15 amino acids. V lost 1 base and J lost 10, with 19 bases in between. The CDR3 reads CASSQGPPSQAGAFF. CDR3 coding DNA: TGTGCCAGCAGCCAAGGACCGCCGTCTCAGGCCGGAGCTTTCTTT.

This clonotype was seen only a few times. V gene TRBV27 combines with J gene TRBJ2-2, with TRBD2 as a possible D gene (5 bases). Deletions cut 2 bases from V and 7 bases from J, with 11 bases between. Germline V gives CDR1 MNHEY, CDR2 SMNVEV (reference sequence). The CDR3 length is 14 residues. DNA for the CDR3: TGTGCCAGCAGTTTAAATAGCGCAGGCGGGGAGCTGTTTTTT. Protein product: CASSLNSAGGELFF.

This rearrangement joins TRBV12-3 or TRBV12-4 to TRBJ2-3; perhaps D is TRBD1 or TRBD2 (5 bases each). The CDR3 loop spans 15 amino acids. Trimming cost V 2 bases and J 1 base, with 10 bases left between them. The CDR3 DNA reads TGTGCCAGCAGTTTATCAGGGACCGGCACAGATACGCAGTATTTT. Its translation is CASSLSGTGTDTQYF.

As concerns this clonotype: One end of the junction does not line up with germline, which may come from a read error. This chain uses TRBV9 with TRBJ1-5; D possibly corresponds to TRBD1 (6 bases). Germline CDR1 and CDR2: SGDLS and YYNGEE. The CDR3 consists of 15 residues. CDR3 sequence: CASSVAGAAEQPQHF. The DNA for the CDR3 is TGTGCCAGCAGTGTAGCGGGGGCCGCAGAACAGCCCCAGCATTTT.

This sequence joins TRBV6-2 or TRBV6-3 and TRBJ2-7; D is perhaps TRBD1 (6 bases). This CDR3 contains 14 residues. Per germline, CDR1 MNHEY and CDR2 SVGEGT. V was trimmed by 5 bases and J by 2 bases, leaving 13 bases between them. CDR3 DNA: TGTGCCAGCAGTCGCAGGGACAAAGCCTACGAGCAGTACGTC. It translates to CASSRRDKAYEQYV.

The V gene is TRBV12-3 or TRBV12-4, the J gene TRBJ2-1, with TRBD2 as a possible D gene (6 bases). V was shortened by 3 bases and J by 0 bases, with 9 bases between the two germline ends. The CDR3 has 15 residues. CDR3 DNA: TGTGCCAGCAGTTTTGCGGGGCCCTCCTACAATGAGCAGTTCTTC. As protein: CASSFAGPSYNEQFF.